This TCR beta chain was found in a study of cytomegalovirus exposure and HLA in healthy donors. Study-level results: The analysis excluded some indistinguishable V segments, including TRBV6-2 and TRBV6-3. For TCR beta chains, V- and J-gene trimming was later linked to a missense DCLRE1C variant. Cytomegalovirus status, reportedly, was diagnosed with high specificity and sensitivity by the classifier.

PCR amplification relied on 60 Vbeta primers (plus 13 Jbeta primers). The assay was immunoSEQ multiplex PCR, and TCRdb's table has in-frame clones only and misses some. The table lists 100,000 to 150,000 clones, under 85% of them singletons. Note on this clone: No antigen is known for it.

With V trimmed by 6 bases and J by 7 bases, 10 bases remained unmatched. The CDR3 runs to 13 residues. Germline V gene sequence: CDR1 GTSNPN, CDR2 SVGIG (reference sequence). The receptor was derived from a male donor in good health and CMV-seropositive. The genes are TRBV30 and TRBJ1-2; 8 nucleotides align to TRBD1. Sample: PBMCs. The CDR3 loop reads CACPFQGAVGYTF. CDR3 DNA: TGTGCCTGTCCGTTCCAGGGGGCGGTTGGCTACACCTTC.